The entry that follows covers one T cell receptor beta chain sequence. V lost 4 bases and J lost 2; bases outside the gene matches: 6. Germline CDR1 SGHNT, CDR2 YYREEE (reference sequence). The CDR3 is made up of 15 amino acids. The sample belongs to a study of shared clonotypes between healthy human individuals. Naive CD45RA+ and memory CD45RA-negative subsets were split from CD4+ cells. This was a deep-level run. It was about 210 ng DNA, 31,000 or so T cell genomes, that sorted-subset replicate PCRs used. Assay: immunoSEQ multiplex PCR; the TCRdb copy retains only in-frame clones and omits some. Of roughly 2.4 million clones in the sample, around 95% were seen once.

The specimen sequenced was naive CD4+ T cells sorted from blood. Subset indicated: CD45RA+ positively selected. The chain carries TRBV5-4 and TRBJ2-7; 10 bases line up with TRBD1. The receptor was derived from a man aged 18-30 years in good health. CDR3 sequence: CASSGGQGGPYEQYF. CDR3 coding DNA: TGTGCCAGCAGCGGAGGACAGGGGGGTCCCTACGAGCAGTACTTC.